This T cell receptor beta chain is from a study of lymphopenia after photon versus proton radiotherapy. CDR3 length: 15 residues. Germline CDR1 MDHEN, CDR2 SYDVKM. Germline trimming cut 6 bases from V and 3 bases from J; bases unmatched to any gene: 8. This table comes from immunoSEQ multiplex PCR, and its TCRdb copy is limited to in-frame clones, with some not included. This table has around 59,000 clones, approximately 84% appearing once. This clone was seen only once. The source material was peripheral blood, sampled from a patient treated with proton-based radiotherapy. V usage is TRBV28 and J usage is TRBJ2-4; 7 bases line up with TRBD1. The TCR sequence derives from a man between 60 and 75 years old with pancreatic cancer. The CDR3, as DNA: TGTGCCAGCAGAGCCCCCGGGACAGACAAAAACATTCAGTACTTC. Its translation: CASRAPGTDKNIQYF.